This TCR beta chain was profiled in a study of OX40 agonist ivuxolimab in advanced cancers. Repertoires were generated with immunoSEQ multiplex PCR, while TCRdb's copy carries only in-frame clones and drops some. The data show 52,000 or so clones, 93% seen once. The length of the CDR3 is 19 residues. The sequence was collected from an adult with an advanced solid tumor such as melanoma, head and neck, liver or kidney cancer. This rearrangement joins TRBV21-1 to TRBJ1-1. TRBV21-1 is deemed a pseudogene. The material sequenced was CD4+ or CD8+ T cells sorted from blood, taken in a trial of the OX40 agonist ivuxolimab. CDR3 sequence: CASSKGCGPSAIMNTEAFF. The DNA of the CDR3 is TGTGCCAGCAGCAAAGGTTGCGGACCAAGCGCCATTATGAACACTGAAGCTTTCTTT.